A selection of T cell receptor beta chains follows, all from one sample in a study of T-cell memory formation after mild COVID-19. A single record per CDR3 protein comes from TCRdb applying MiXCR to the 5' RACE reads. The sample lists around 390,000 distinct CDR3 sequences, roughly 15% occurring once. The material sequenced was PBMCs or a T cell subset sorted from them (not recorded which). The receptors stem from a man between 18 and 35 years old who had mild COVID-19 (a few samples of this study predate the infection). Cell type and time point are not known. Each CDR3 is given with its conserved first and last residue. A D gene is named only where the DNA matches it firmly. Part of the rows lack a size; the others show once, few, many or a class for expanded clones.

V: TRBV20-1
size: many
J: TRBJ2-1
D: -
length: 15
CDR3: CSAERSGSSYNEQFF
DNA: TGCAGTGCCGAACGCAGCGGTTCCTCCTACAATGAGCAGTTCTTC

V: TRBV6-2/TRBV6-3
size: many
J: TRBJ2-1
D: -
length: 12
CDR3: CASSYGDNEQFF
DNA: TGTGCCAGCAGTTACGGGGACAATGAGCAGTTCTTC

V: TRBV24-1
size: -
J: TRBJ2-4
D: -
length: 12
CDR3: CATSDPGDIQYF
DNA: TGTGCCACCAGTGACCCTGGGGACATTCAGTACTTC

V: TRBV5-6
size: -
J: TRBJ1-5
D: -
length: 14
CDR3: CASSFYGSYQPQHF
DNA: TGTGCCAGCAGCTTCTACGGTAGCTATCAGCCCCAGCATTTT

V: TRBV24-1
size: few
J: TRBJ2-2
D: TRBD1
length: 16
CDR3: CATSASAGGLTGELFF
DNA: TGTGCCACCAGTGCATCCGCAGGGGGTCTCACCGGGGAGCTGTTTTTT

V: TRBV4-2
size: -
J: TRBJ2-3
D: TRBD2
length: 16
CDR3: CASSQEALAGADTQYF
DNA: TGTGCCAGCAGCCAAGAGGCACTAGCGGGGGCAGATACGCAGTATTTT

V: TRBV12-3/TRBV12-4
size: many
J: TRBJ2-2
D: -
length: 12
CDR3: CASSLWTGELFF
DNA: TGTGCCAGCAGTTTGTGGACCGGGGAGCTGTTTTTT

V: TRBV21-1
size: -
J: TRBJ2-3
D: -
length: 13
CDR3: CASPGTVTDTQYF
DNA: TGTGCCAGCCCCGGCACTGTCACAGATACGCAGTATTTT

V: TRBV4-3
size: few
J: TRBJ2-3
D: TRBD2
length: 18
CDR3: CASSQAGLAGGSTDTQYF
DNA: TGCGCCAGCAGCCAAGCGGGACTAGCGGGGGGCTCCACAGATACGCAGTATTTT

V: TRBV21-1
size: many
J: TRBJ2-5
D: -
length: 12
CDR3: CATSARQETQYF
DNA: TGTGCCACCTCGGCCCGCCAAGAGACCCAGTACTTC

V: TRBV15
size: -
J: TRBJ2-7
D: -
length: 13
CDR3: CATSRGFTYEQYF
DNA: TGTGCCACCAGCAGAGGTTTTACCTACGAGCAGTACTTC

V: TRBV25-1
size: -
J: TRBJ1-1
D: -
length: 14
CDR3: CASSDGQVNTEAFF
DNA: TGTGCCAGCAGTGACGGACAAGTGAACACTGAAGCTTTCTTT

V: TRBV20-1
size: -
J: TRBJ2-3
D: -
length: 17
CDR3: CSARPRRLERGTDTQYF
DNA: TGCAGTGCTAGACCCCGCCGCTTGGAGCGGGGCACAGATACGCAGTATTTT

V: TRBV5-1
size: -
J: TRBJ2-5
D: TRBD2
length: 14
CDR3: CASSRTPGGETQYF
DNA: TGCGCCAGCAGCCGCACCCCGGGGGGTGAGACCCAGTACTTC

V: TRBV20-1
size: few
J: TRBJ1-4
D: -
length: 14
CDR3: CSPIPGGTNEKLFF
DNA: TGCAGTCCCATCCCAGGCGGAACTAATGAAAAACTGTTTTTT

V: TRBV7-2
size: -
J: TRBJ1-5
D: -
length: 15
CDR3: CASSLAGGDNQPQHF
DNA: TGTGCCAGCAGCTTAGCAGGGGGGGACAATCAGCCCCAGCATTTT

V: TRBV11-1
size: -
J: TRBJ2-2
D: TRBD2
length: 16
CDR3: CASSFRLAVFTGELFF
DNA: TGTGCCAGCAGCTTCAGACTAGCGGTATTCACCGGGGAGCTGTTTTTT

V: TRBV6-5
size: few
J: TRBJ1-2
D: -
length: 16
CDR3: CASNRAVGLPNWGYTF
DNA: TGTGCCAGCAACCGAGCCGTGGGACTACCGAACTGGGGCTACACCTTC

V: TRBV11-2
size: many
J: TRBJ2-3
D: -
length: 16
CDR3: CASSLPTTSSTDTQYF
DNA: TGTGCCAGCAGCCTGCCGACTACCTCTAGCACAGATACGCAGTATTTT

V: TRBV7-9
size: -
J: TRBJ2-2
D: -
length: 15
CDR3: CASSFRGAWSGELFF
DNA: TGTGCCAGCAGCTTCAGGGGTGCATGGTCCGGGGAGCTGTTTTTT

V: TRBV7-3
size: -
J: TRBJ2-5
D: TRBD1
length: 16
CDR3: CASSLPSDRGFETQYF
DNA: TGTGCCAGCAGCTTACCCTCGGACAGGGGATTTGAGACCCAGTACTTC

V: TRBV4-1
size: few
J: TRBJ2-3
D: -
length: 13
CDR3: CASMRVGTDTQYF
DNA: TGCGCCAGCATGCGGGTGGGCACAGATACGCAGTATTTT

V: TRBV6-6
size: -
J: TRBJ2-3
D: TRBD1
length: 15
CDR3: CASTPPQGVGNTQYF
DNA: TGTGCCAGCACCCCACCCCAGGGGGTAGGAAATACGCAGTATTTT

V: TRBV24-1
size: -
J: TRBJ1-1
D: -
length: 13
CDR3: CATSESIGKKAFF
DNA: TGTGCCACCAGTGAGAGCATCGGAAAAAAAGCTTTCTTT

V: TRBV7-6
size: -
J: TRBJ1-6
D: -
length: 12
CDR3: CASSLFNSPLHF
DNA: TGTGCCAGCAGCTTGTTCAATTCACCCCTCCACTTT

V: TRBV5-1
size: few
J: TRBJ2-1
D: TRBD2
length: 13
CDR3: CASSPGLAHEQFF
DNA: TGCGCCAGCAGCCCAGGACTAGCTCATGAGCAGTTCTTC

V: TRBV7-3
size: -
J: TRBJ1-6
D: -
length: 13
CDR3: CASSYTGNSPLHF
DNA: TGTGCCAGCAGCTATACGGGTAATTCACCCCTCCACTTT